This entry lists 7 T cell receptor beta chains sequenced from one sample in a study of T cell repertoires in cytomegalovirus infection. These receptors' targets are unknown. TCRdb analysed the reads with MiXCR anew, one entry per CDR3 protein. The sample consists of some 800,000 distinct CDR3 sequences, about 33% of them appearing once. This sample comprised cultured CD8+ T cells from PBMCs, obtained from culture after CMV antigen stimulation. Receptor source: a human donor in good health (CMV status not recorded). Some clones in this sample may be carry-over from other donors' samples.

This clonotype was seen a handful of times. This sequence joins TRBV4-1 and TRBJ2-2; 8 nucleotides align to TRBD2. The CDR3 contains 16 residues. Germline V gene lookup returns CDR1 MGHRA and CDR2 YSYEKL. The V segment lost 4 bases and the J segment 4 bases; nucleotides outside the gene matches: 8. The CDR3: CASSPWAGGPTGELFF. The CDR3 region has the DNA TGCGCCAGCAGCCCGTGGGCGGGGGGACCCACCGGGGAGCTGTTTTTT.

The chain recombines TRBV12-3 or TRBV12-4 with TRBJ2-1; possibly TRBD1 for D (6 bases). The V end lost 6 bases, the J end lost 4 bases, and 16 bases lay between the germline ends. CDR3 length: 15 amino acids. The CDR3 DNA is TGTGCCAGCAGCGACCAGGGGTCGGGGTACAATGAGCAGTTCTTC. Translation: CASSDQGSGYNEQFF.

This chain connects TRBV6-2 or TRBV6-3 to TRBJ2-7; TRBD2 aligns across 8 bases. Germline values: CDR1 MNHEY, CDR2 SVGEGT. This CDR3 spans 12 amino acids. Trimming cost V 6 bases and J 5 bases; bases outside gene matches: 3. The DNA of the CDR3 is TGTGCCAGCAGCCCGGGACTAGACGAGCAGTACGTC. It codes for CASSPGLDEQYV.

The rearrangement links TRBV4-3 to TRBJ1-1; no clear D. The CDR3 loop spans 13 amino acids. V lost 4 bases, J lost 4 bases, and 10 bases lay in between. Germline CDR1 and CDR2: LGHNA and YSLEER. CDR3 in amino acids: CASSPVGSTEAFF. The CDR3 DNA reads TGCGCCAGCAGCCCCGTCGGGAGCACTGAAGCTTTCTTT.

The genes are TRBV19 and TRBJ2-2; perhaps TRBD1 as D (6 bases). Trimming removed 0 bases at V and 7 bases at J, with 9 bases between. The germline gives CDR1 LNHDA, CDR2 SQIVND (reference sequence). This CDR3 contains 14 residues. CDR3 coding DNA: TGTGCCAGTAGTATAGAGGACAGTTACGGGGAGCTGTTTTTT. This encodes CASSIEDSYGELFF.

This clonotype was seen only a few times. The chain combines TRBV7-9 with TRBJ1-2; D call uncertain. CDR1 is SEHNR and CDR2 is FQNEAQ in the germline V gene (reference sequence). V lost 4 bases to trimming and J lost 4 bases, with 13 bases between them. The CDR3 extends over 14 amino acids. The CDR3 is CASSSPGGTYGYTF. For the CDR3, the DNA is TGTGCCAGCAGCTCTCCCGGCGGAACCTATGGCTACACCTTC.

The CDR3 protein is CASRRGAHGYTF. The CDR3 coding sequence is TGTGCCAGCAGGCGGGGGGCTCATGGCTACACCTTC. The rearrangement joins TRBV2 to TRBJ1-2, with D possibly being TRBD1 (6 bases). Germline CDR1 reads SNHLY; CDR2 reads FYNNEI. V was pared by 6 bases and J by 6 bases, with 11 bases between. The CDR3 extends over 12 amino acids.